These T cell receptor beta chains were read from a single sample in a study of radiotherapy plus CTLA-4 blockade in lung cancer. Produced via immunoSEQ multiplex PCR; TCRdb's table is partial and in-frame only. This table has roughly 50,000 clones, more than 75% appearing once. The sample consisted of peripheral blood, taken from a patient treated with radiotherapy plus ipilimumab. All receptors derive from a human donor with non-small cell lung cancer who had stable disease on radiotherapy plus ipilimumab. CDR3s include the opening cysteine and the closing phenylalanine or tryptophan. The order of the fields is J gene, clone size, V gene, D gene, CDR3 protein, CDR3 DNA. D genes are given only for firm matches. Clone size is given for some rows only: seen once, a few or many times, or a class if the clone is expanded.

>TRBJ1-4|.|TRBV7-9|.
CASSLVQGTNEKLFF
TGTGCCAGCAGCTTAGTACAGGGAACTAATGAAAAACTGTTTTTT
>TRBJ2-2|.|TRBV10-3|.
CAISQNGVGDPGELFF
TGTGCCATCAGCCAGAACGGGGTCGGAGATCCCGGGGAGCTGTTTTTT
>TRBJ2-5|.|TRBV7-2|.
CASSLGRSGQETQYF
TGTGCCAGCAGCTTAGGACGTAGCGGACAAGAGACCCAGTACTTC
>TRBJ1-2|.|TRBV28|TRBD1
CASSSPRAGGVGYGYTF
TGTGCCAGCAGTTCCCCGAGGGCAGGGGGCGTTGGCTATGGCTACACCTTC
>TRBJ2-7|.|TRBV28|TRBD1
CASRLLTGITYEQYF
TGTGCCAGCAGGCTACTGACAGGGATAACCTACGAGCAGTACTTC
>TRBJ2-1|.|TRBV19|TRBD2
CASRGQRENNEQFF
TGTGCCAGTAGAGGCCAGCGGGAGAACAATGAGCAGTTCTTC
>TRBJ1-5|.|TRBV7-9|.
CASSHRGQPQHF
TGTGCCAGCAGCCATCGGGGTCAGCCCCAGCATTTT
>TRBJ2-1|.|TRBV4-1|TRBD2
CASSHELAGGIYEQFF
TGCGCCAGCAGCCATGAACTAGCGGGAGGTATTTATGAGCAGTTCTTC
>TRBJ2-1|.|TRBV29-1|TRBD1
CSAGQGPPEFF
TGCAGCGCCGGACAGGGTCCCCCAGAATTCTTC
>TRBJ2-3|.|TRBV7-3|.
CASSSVSTDTQYF
TGTGCCAGCAGCTCCGTTAGCACAGATACGCAGTATTTT
>TRBJ1-1|.|TRBV5-6|.
CASGWGLEAFF
TGTGCCAGCGGTTGGGGCCTCGAAGCTTTCTTT
>TRBJ2-3|.|TRBV9|.
CASSAGLDKSSTDTQYF
TGTGCCAGCAGCGCGGGACTCGACAAATCTAGCACAGATACGCAGTATTTT
>TRBJ2-5|.|TRBV6-4|TRBD2
CASSDSTSGSRETQYF
TGTGCCAGCAGTGACTCAACTAGCGGGAGTAGGGAGACCCAGTACTTC
>TRBJ1-2|.|TRBV6-5|TRBD1
CASSLDRGYGYTF
TGTGCCAGCAGCCTTGACAGGGGGTATGGCTACACCTTC
>TRBJ2-7|.|TRBV19|.
CASSIGPGLEQYF
TGTGCCAGTAGTATAGGTCCGGGGTTGGAGCAGTACTTC
>TRBJ2-2|.|TRBV5-1|TRBD1
CASSLLGQTNTGELFF
TGCGCCAGCAGCTTGCTGGGACAGACGAACACCGGGGAGCTGTTTTTT
>TRBJ1-2|.|TRBV28|TRBD1
CASTQGASNYGYTF
TGTGCCAGCACTCAGGGGGCGTCCAACTATGGCTACACCTTC
>TRBJ1-2|.|TRBV7-9|.
CASSSWTGGDLYTF
TGTGCCAGCAGCTCCTGGACGGGAGGTGATCTCTACACCTTC
>TRBJ1-1|.|TRBV5-1|.
CASSLGVSGTEAFF
TGCGCCAGCAGCTTGGGGGTTTCGGGCACTGAAGCTTTCTTT
>TRBJ2-7|few|TRBV4-3|.
CASSQDRGSVSYEQYF
TGCGCCAGCAGCCAAGATAGAGGAAGCGTATCCTACGAGCAGTACTTC
>TRBJ1-4|once|TRBV7-2|.
CASSLALQAHATNENLFF
TGTGCCAGCAGCTTAGCGCTACAGGCCCATGCAACTAATGAAAACCTGTTTTTT
>TRBJ2-5|once|TRBV19|.
CASRVQGLQETQYF
TGTGCCAGTAGAGTTCAGGGCCTCCAAGAGACCCAGTACTTC
>TRBJ2-2|.|TRBV7-3|.
CASSSTPPGLAVTEGELFF
TGTGCCAGCAGCTCAACCCCCCCGGGGTTAGCGGTTACGGAGGGGGAGCTGTTTTTT
>TRBJ1-1|.|TRBV5-1|TRBD1
CASSVQGIGTEAFF
TGCGCCAGCAGCGTACAGGGGATTGGCACTGAAGCTTTCTTT
>TRBJ2-1|.|TRBV7-2|.
CASSRNGRTSYNEQFF
TGTGCCAGCAGCCGAAACGGGAGAACCTCCTACAATGAGCAGTTCTTC
>TRBJ2-2|.|TRBV9|TRBD1
CASRAQGPGELFF
TGTGCCAGCAGGGCACAGGGGCCCGGGGAGCTGTTTTTT
>TRBJ2-7|.|TRBV28|.
CASISLQGSYEQYF
TGTGCCAGCATCTCGTTGCAGGGGTCCTACGAGCAGTACTTC
>TRBJ2-7|.|TRBV15|TRBD2
CATSRDPSGYEQYF
TGTGCCACCAGCAGAGATCCTAGCGGCTACGAGCAGTACTTC
>TRBJ2-5|.|TRBV2|TRBD1
CASMRDRGSETQYF
TGTGCCAGCATGAGGGACAGGGGGTCGGAGACCCAGTACTTC
>TRBJ2-3|.|TRBV4-3|TRBD2
CASSQEGGSTDTQYF
TGCGCCAGCAGCCAAGAGGGAGGGAGTACAGATACGCAGTATTTT
>TRBJ2-5|.|TRBV19|.
CASSGDTQETQYF
TGTGCCAGTAGCGGGGACACGCAAGAGACCCAGTACTTC
>TRBJ2-1|.|TRBV7-2|.
CASSRGTATYNEQFF
TGTGCCAGCAGCCGCGGGACAGCAACCTACAATGAGCAGTTCTTC
>TRBJ2-3|.|TRBV28|TRBD2
CASSPWGLAGGRSTDTQYF
TGTGCCAGCAGTCCCTGGGGACTAGCGGGAGGCCGGAGCACAGATACGCAGTATTTT
>TRBJ1-3|.|TRBV27|.
CASSKYSGLSGNTIYF
TGTGCCAGCAGCAAATATAGTGGGCTCTCTGGAAACACCATATATTTT
>TRBJ2-5|.|TRBV19|.
CASSIAYRKQETQYF
TGTGCCAGTAGTATAGCCTACAGGAAACAAGAGACCCAGTACTTC
>TRBJ2-7|.|TRBV6-6|TRBD1
CASSGSGTGGSYEQYF
TGTGCCAGCAGTGGGTCCGGGACAGGGGGCTCCTACGAGCAGTACTTC
>TRBJ2-7|.|TRBV7-9|.
CASKLEGGGSGNYEQYF
TGTGCCAGCAAATTAGAGGGGGGGGGCAGTGGGAACTACGAGCAGTACTTC
>TRBJ2-1|.|TRBV19|TRBD1
CASSRDREGYNEQFF
TGTGCCAGTAGTAGGGACAGGGAAGGCTACAATGAGCAGTTCTTC
>TRBJ2-3|once|TRBV12-2|.
CASRLVARAGAVADTQYF
TGTGCAAGTCGCTTAGTTGCTCGGGCGGGAGCTGTGGCAGATACGCAGTATTTT
>TRBJ2-2|.|TRBV19|TRBD2
CASSIDFQAGKTGELFF
TGTGCCAGTAGTATAGATTTCCAAGCGGGAAAAACCGGGGAGCTGTTTTTT
>TRBJ2-1|.|TRBV7-8|TRBD2
CASSLDQTSGYNEQFF
TGTGCCAGCAGCTTAGATCAGACTAGCGGTTACAATGAGCAGTTCTTC
>TRBJ2-1|.|TRBV19|.
CASSLLPAGPNYNEQFF
TGTGCCAGTAGTTTACTCCCGGCAGGGCCGAACTACAATGAGCAGTTCTTC
>TRBJ2-2|.|TRBV19|TRBD1
CASSMSRTGGTGELFF
TGTGCCAGTAGTATGAGTCGGACAGGGGGCACCGGGGAGCTGTTTTTT
>TRBJ1-4|.|TRBV15|.
CATSRDGGPGEKLFF
TGTGCCACCAGCAGAGACGGGGGGCCGGGTGAAAAACTGTTTTTT
>TRBJ1-5|.|TRBV19|TRBD1
CASSMGQGFQPQHF
TGTGCCAGTAGTATGGGACAGGGTTTTCAGCCCCAGCATTTT
>TRBJ2-3|.|TRBV9|.
CASSAYREPTDTQYF
TGTGCCAGCAGCGCCTACAGGGAACCCACAGATACGCAGTATTTT
>TRBJ2-1|.|TRBV18|TRBD2
CASSNSAAGGPYNEQFF
TGTGCCAGCTCAAACAGTGCAGCGGGAGGGCCCTACAATGAGCAGTTCTTC
>TRBJ1-3|few|TRBV2|TRBD1
CASRSGQVPSGNTIYF
TGTGCCAGCAGGTCGGGACAGGTCCCCTCTGGAAACACCATATATTTT
>TRBJ1-1|.|TRBV6-5|TRBD1
CASRSTGGTDTEAFF
TGTGCCAGCAGATCGACAGGGGGCACGGACACTGAAGCTTTCTTT
>TRBJ1-2|medium-sized|TRBV30|TRBD1
CAWSAGQSYGYTF
TGTGCCTGGAGTGCGGGACAGTCCTATGGCTACACCTTC